The clone carrying this T cell receptor (beta chain) was seen a handful of times. Its antigen is unknown. The data were taken from a study of radiotherapy plus CTLA-4 blockade in lung cancer. About the research overall: Overall, about 19% of patients showed an objective response, while 31% attained disease control. Study-wide points: Radiotherapy plus ipilimumab was followed by expansion in blood of tumor-derived TCR clones.

V was clipped by 4 bases and J by 4 bases; unmatched bases: 11. The CDR3 totals 15 residues. Germline lookup yields CDR1 SGDLS and CDR2 YYNGEE. Produced via immunoSEQ multiplex PCR; TCRdb's table is partial and in-frame only. The table lists approximately 45,000 clones, approximately 62% of them singletons. In chemo-refractory metastatic non-small-cell lung cancer, patients got ipilimumab CTLA-4 blockade together with focal radiation. The gene calls are TRBV9 and TRBJ2-7; TRBD2 agrees at 7 bases. The origin of this receptor is a human donor with non-small cell lung cancer who had a partial response to radiotherapy plus ipilimumab. Source: peripheral blood, taken from a patient treated with radiotherapy plus ipilimumab. The chain's CDR3 is CASSPRGREKYEQYF. The DNA for the CDR3 is TGTGCCAGCAGCCCAAGAGGGCGGGAGAAATACGAGCAGTACTTC.